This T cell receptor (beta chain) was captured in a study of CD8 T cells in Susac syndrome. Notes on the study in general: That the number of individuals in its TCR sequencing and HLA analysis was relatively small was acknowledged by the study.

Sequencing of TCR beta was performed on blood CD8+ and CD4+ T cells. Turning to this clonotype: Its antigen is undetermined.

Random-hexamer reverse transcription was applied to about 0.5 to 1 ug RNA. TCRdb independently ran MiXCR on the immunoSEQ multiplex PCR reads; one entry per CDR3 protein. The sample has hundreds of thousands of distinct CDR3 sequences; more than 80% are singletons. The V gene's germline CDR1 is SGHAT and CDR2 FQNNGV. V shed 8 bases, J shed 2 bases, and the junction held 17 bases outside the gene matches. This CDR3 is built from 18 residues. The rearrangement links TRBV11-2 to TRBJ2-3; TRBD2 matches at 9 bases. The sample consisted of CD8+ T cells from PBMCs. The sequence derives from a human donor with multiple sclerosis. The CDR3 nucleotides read TGTGCCAGCTTCGGAGGAGGACTAGCGTCCCATTCCACAGATACGCAGTATTTT. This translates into CASFGGGLASHSTDTQYF. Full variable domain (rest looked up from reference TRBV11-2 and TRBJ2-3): EAGVAQSPRYKIIEKRQSVAFWCNPISGHATLYWYQQILGQGPKLLIQFQNNGVVDDSQLPKDRFSAERLKGVDSTLKIQPAKLEDSAVYLCASFGGGLASHSTDTQYFGPGTRLTVL.